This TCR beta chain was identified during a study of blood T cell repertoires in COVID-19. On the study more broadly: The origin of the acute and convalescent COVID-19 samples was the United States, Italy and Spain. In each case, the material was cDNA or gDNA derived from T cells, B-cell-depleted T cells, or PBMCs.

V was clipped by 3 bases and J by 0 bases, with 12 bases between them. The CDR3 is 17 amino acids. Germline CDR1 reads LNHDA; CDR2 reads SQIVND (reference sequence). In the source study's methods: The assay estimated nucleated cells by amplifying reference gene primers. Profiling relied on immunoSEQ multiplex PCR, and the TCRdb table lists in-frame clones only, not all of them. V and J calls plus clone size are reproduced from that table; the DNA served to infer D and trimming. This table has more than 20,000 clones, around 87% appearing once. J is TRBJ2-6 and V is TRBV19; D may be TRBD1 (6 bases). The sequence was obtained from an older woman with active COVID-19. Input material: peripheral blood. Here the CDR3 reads CASSIRGRSSGANVLTF. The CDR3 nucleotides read TGTGCCAGTAGTATCAGGGGCAGGAGCTCTGGGGCCAACGTCCTGACTTTC.